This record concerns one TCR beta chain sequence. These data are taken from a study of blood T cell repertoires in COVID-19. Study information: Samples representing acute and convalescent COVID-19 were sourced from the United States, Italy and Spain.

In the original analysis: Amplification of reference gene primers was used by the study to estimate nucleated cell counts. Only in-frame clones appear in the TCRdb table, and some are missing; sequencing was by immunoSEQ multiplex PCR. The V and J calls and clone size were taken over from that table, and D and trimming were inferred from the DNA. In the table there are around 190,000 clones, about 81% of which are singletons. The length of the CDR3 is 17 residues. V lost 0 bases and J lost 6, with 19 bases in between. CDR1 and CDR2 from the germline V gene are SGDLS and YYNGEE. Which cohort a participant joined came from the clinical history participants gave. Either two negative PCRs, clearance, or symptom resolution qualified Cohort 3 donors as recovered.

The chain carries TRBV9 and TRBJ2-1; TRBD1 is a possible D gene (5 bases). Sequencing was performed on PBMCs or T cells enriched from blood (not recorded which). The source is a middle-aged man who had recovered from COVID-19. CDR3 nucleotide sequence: TGTGCCAGCAGCGTAGAAGAGAGGACATCGTTGTTCAATGAGCAGTTCTTC. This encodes CASSVEERTSLFNEQFF.